Here is one T cell receptor beta chain with its context. The antigen is undetermined. Once obtained from cultured CD4+ T cells, the DNA was sequenced using the Oncomine TCR Beta short-read assay. TCRdb called the PCR reads again in MiXCR, with one record for every CDR3 protein. The repertoire consists of about 20,000 distinct CDR3 sequences, with 23% occurring once and the leading ten covering 7.5% to 8%. The sample is drawn from a study of vaccination and CD4 T cells after COVID-19. Turning to the study itself: Typically, post-vaccine samples were obtained a median roughly 75 days after dose two, within a range of 14 to 241.

After removal of 5 bases from V and 4 bases from J, the junction contained 15 bases not matched to a gene. The V gene's germline CDR1 is LNHDA and CDR2 SQIVND (reference sequence). This CDR3 spans 18 amino acids. Treatment reported: roughly nine-day PBMC culture with coronavirus spike peptide pools or control peptides (ViraFEST assay). Overall study results and limits: Convalescent patients displayed spike mono-reactivity in 304 of 307 vaccine-specific clones.

The chain employs TRBV19 and TRBJ2-2, with 8 bases aligning to TRBD1. The sample comprised cultured CD4+ T cells from blood. The source is a human donor with COVID-19. For the CDR3, the DNA is TGTGCCAGTAGTTTCGGACAGGGCCGGATCGGGCTCACCGGGGAGCTGTTTTTT. This gives the protein CASSFGQGRIGLTGELFF.